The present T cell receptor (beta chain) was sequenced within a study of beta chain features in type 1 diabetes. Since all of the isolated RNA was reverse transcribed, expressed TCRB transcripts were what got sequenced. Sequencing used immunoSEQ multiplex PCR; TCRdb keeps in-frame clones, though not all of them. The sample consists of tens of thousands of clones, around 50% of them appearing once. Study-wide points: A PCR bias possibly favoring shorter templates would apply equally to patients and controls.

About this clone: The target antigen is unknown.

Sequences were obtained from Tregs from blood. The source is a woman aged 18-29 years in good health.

The chain's CDR3 is CASSRTYGVVGTDTQYF. The DNA of the CDR3 is TGTGCCAGCAGCCGTACTTACGGGGTGGTCGGCACAGATACGCAGTATTTT. The chain combines TRBV13 with TRBJ2-3; the D gene is possibly TRBD2 (5 bases). This CDR3 is built from 17 residues. The ends were cut back, 5 bases at V and 1 base at J, with 19 bases in the middle. Looked up from germline, CDR1 is PRHDT and CDR2 is FYEKMQ (reference sequence).